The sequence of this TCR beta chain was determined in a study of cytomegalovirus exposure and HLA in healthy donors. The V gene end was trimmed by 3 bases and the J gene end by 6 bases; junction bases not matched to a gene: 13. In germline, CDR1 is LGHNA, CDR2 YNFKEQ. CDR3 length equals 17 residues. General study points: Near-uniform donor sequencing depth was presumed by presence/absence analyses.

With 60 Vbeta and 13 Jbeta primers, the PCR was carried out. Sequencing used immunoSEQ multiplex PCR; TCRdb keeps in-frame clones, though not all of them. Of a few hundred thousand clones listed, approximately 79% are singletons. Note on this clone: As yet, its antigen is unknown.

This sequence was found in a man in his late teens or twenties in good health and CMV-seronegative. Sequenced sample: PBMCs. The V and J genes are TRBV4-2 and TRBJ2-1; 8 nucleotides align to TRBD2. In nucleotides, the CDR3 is TGTGCCAGCAGCCACGGGAGGGAGCGGGAGATCGGCAATGAGCAGTTCTTC. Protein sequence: CASSHGREREIGNEQFF.